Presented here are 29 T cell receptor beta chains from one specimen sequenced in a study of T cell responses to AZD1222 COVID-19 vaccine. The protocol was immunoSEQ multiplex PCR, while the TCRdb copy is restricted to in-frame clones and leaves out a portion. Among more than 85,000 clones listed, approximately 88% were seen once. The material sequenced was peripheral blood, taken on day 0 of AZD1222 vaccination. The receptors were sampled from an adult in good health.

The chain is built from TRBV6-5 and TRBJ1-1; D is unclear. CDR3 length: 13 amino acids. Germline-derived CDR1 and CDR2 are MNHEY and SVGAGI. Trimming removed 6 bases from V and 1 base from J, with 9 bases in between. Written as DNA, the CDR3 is TGTGCCAGCAGCCGGACGGAGAACACTGAAGCTTTCTTT. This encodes CASSRTENTEAFF.

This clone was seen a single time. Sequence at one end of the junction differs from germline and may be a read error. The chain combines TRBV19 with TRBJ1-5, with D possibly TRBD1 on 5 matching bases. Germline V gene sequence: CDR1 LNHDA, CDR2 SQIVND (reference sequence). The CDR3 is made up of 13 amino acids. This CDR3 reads CASTNEGNLPQHF. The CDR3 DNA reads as TGTGCCAGTACCAACGAGGGGAATCTGCCCCAGCATTTT. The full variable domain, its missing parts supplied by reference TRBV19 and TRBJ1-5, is DGGITQSPKYLFRKEGQNVTLSCEQNLNHDAMYWYRQDPGQGLRLIYYSQIVNDFQKGDIAEGYSVSREKKESFPLTVTSAQKNPTAFYLCASTNEGNLPQHFGDGTRLSIL.

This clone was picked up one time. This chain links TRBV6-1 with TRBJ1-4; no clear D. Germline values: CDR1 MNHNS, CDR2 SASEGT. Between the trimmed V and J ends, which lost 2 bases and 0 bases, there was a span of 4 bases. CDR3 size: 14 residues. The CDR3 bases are TGTGCCAGCAGTGAACGTGCAACTAATGAAAAACTGTTTTTT. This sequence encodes CASSERATNEKLFF.

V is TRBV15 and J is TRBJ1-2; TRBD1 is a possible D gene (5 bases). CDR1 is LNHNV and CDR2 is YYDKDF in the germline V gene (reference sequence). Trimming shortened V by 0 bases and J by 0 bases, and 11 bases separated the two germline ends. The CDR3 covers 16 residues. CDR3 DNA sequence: TGTGCCACCAGCAGAGAGGGGGGAACTGCTAACTATGGCTACACCTTC. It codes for CATSREGGTANYGYTF.

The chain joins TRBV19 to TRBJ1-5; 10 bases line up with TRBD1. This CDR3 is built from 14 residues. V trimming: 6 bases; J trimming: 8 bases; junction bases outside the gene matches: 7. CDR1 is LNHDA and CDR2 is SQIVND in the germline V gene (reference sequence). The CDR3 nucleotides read TGTGCCAGTAGCCTTGGACAGGGGGTAGAGCCCCAGCATTTT. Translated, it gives CASSLGQGVEPQHF.

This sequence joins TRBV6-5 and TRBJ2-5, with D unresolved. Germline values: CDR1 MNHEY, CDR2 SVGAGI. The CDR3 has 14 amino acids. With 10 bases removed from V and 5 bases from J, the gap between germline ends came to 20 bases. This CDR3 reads CATSPLMGRETQYF. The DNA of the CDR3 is TGTGCCACATCTCCGCTGATGGGTCGCGAGACCCAGTACTTC.

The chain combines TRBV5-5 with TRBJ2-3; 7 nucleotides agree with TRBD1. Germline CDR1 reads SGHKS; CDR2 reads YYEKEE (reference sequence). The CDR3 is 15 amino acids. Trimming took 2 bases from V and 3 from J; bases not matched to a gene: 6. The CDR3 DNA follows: TGTGCCAGCAGCTTCGTGGCCAGGGGGACAGATACGCAGTATTTT. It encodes CASSFVARGTDTQYF.

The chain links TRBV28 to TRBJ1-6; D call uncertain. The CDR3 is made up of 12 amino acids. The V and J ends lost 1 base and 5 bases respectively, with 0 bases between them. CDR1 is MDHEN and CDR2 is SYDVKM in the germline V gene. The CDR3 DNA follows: TGTGCCAGCAGTTTATATAATTCACCCCTCCACTTT. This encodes CASSLYNSPLHF.

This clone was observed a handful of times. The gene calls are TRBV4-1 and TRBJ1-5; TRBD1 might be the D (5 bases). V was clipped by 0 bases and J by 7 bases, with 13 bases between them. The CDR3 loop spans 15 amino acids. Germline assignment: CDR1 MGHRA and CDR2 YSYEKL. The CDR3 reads CASSQDMVGRQPQHF. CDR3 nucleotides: TGCGCCAGCAGCCAAGATATGGTGGGGCGGCAGCCCCAGCATTTT.

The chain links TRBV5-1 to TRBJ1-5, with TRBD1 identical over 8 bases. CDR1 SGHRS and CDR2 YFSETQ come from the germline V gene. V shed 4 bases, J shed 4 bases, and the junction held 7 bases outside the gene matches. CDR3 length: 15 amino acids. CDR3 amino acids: CASSLEGDRNQPQHF. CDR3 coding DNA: TGCGCCAGCAGCCTCGAAGGGGACAGGAATCAGCCCCAGCATTTT.

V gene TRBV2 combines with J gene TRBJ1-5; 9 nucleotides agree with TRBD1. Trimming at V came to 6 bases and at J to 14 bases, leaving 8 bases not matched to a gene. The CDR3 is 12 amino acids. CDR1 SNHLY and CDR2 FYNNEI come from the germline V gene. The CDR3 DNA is TGTGCCAGCAGCGAGGGACAGGGAGGGGAGCATTTT. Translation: CASSEGQGGEHF.

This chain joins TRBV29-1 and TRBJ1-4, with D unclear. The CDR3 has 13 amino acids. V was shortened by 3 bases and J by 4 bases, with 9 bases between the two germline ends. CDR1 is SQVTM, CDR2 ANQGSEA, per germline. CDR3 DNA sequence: TGCAGCGTTGACGAGCAGAATAATGAAAAACTGTTTTTT. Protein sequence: CSVDEQNNEKLFF.

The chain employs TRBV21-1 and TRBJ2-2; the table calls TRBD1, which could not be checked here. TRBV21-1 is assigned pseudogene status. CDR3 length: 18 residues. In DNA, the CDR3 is TGTGCCAGCAGCAAAGAGGTGGGGCAAGTCGGGAACACCGGGGAGCTGTTTTTT. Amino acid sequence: CASSKEVGQVGNTGELFF.

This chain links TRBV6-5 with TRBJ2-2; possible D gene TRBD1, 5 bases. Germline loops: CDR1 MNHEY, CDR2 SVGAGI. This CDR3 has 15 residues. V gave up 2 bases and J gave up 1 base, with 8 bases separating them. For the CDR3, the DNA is TGTGCCAGCAGTTACCCAGGGATGAACACCGGGGAGCTGTTTTTT. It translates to CASSYPGMNTGELFF.

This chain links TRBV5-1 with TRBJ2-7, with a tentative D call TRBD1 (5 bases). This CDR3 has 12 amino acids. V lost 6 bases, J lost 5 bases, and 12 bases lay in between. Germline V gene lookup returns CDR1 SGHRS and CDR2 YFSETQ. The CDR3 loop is CASNGQGNEQYF. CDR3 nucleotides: TGCGCCAGCAATGGTCAGGGTAACGAGCAGTACTTC.

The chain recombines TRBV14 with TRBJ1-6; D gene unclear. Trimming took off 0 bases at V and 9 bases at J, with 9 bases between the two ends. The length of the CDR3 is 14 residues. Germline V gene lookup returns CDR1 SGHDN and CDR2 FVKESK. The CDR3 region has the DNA TGTGCCAGCAGCCAAGAACAGTCAGGTTCACCCCTCCACTTT. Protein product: CASSQEQSGSPLHF.

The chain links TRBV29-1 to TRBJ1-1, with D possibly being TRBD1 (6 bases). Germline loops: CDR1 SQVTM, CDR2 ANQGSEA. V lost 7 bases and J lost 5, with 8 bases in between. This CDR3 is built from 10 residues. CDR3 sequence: CSGGTTEAFF. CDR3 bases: TGCAGCGGTGGGACAACTGAAGCTTTCTTT.

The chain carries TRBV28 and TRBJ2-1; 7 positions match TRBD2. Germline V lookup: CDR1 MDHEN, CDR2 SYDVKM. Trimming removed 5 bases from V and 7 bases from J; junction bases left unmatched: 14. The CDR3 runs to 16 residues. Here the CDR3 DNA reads TGTGCCAGCAGTACGGGTCGAGCGGGATTTTCAAATGAGCAGTTCTTC. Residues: CASSTGRAGFSNEQFF.

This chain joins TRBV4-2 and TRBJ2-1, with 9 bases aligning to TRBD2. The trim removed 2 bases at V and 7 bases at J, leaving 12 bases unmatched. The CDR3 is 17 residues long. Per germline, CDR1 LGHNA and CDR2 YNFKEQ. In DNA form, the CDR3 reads TGTGCCAGCAGCCAATCGGCGGGAGGGCGGTTAGGTAATGAGCAGTTCTTC. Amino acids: CASSQSAGGRLGNEQFF.

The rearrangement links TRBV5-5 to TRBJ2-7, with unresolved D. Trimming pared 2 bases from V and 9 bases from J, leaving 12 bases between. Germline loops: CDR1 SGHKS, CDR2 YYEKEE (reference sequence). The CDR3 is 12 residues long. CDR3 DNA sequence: TGTGCCAGCAGCTTAGGGCCCTGGAGGCAGTACGTC. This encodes CASSLGPWRQYV.

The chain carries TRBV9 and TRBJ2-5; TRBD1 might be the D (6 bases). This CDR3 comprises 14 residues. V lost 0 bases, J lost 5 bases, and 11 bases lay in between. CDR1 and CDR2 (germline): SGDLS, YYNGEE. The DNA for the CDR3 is TGTGCCAGCAGCGTAGCTTTCAGGGGCGAGACCCAGTACTTC. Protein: CASSVAFRGETQYF.

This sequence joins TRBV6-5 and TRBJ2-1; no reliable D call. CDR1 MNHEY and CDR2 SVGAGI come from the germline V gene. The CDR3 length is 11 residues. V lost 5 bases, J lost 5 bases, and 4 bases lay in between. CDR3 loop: CASSSNNEQFF. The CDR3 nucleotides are TGTGCCAGCAGTAGTAACAATGAGCAGTTCTTC.

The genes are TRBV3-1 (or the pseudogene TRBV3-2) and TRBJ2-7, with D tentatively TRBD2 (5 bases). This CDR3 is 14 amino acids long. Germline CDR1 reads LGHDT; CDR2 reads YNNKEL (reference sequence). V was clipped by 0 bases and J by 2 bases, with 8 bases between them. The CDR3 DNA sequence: TGTGCCAGCAGCCAAGACTCGGGGACCTACGAGCAGTACTTC. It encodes CASSQDSGTYEQYF.

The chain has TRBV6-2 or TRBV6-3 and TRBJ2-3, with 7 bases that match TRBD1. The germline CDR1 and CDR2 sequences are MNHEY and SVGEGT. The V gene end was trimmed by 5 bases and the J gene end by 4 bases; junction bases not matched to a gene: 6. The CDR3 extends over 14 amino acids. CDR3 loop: CASSRRGLADTQYF. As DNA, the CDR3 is TGTGCCAGCAGTCGAAGGGGGCTGGCAGATACGCAGTATTTT.

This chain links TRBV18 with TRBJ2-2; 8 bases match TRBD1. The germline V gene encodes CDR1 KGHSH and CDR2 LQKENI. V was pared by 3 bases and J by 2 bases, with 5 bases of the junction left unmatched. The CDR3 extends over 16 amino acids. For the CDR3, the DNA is TGTGCCAGCTCACCGCGACAGGGGCCAAACACCGGGGAGCTGTTTTTT. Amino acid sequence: CASSPRQGPNTGELFF. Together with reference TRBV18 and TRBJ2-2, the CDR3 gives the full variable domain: NAGVMQNPRHLVRRRGQEARLRCSPMKGHSHVYWYRQLPEEGLKFMVYLQKENIIDESGMPKERFSAEFPKEGPSILRIQQVVRGDSAAYFCASSPRQGPNTGELFFGEGSRLTVL.

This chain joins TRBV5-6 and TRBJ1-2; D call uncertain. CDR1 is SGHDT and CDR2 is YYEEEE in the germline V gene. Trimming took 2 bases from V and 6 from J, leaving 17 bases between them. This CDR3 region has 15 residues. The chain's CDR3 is CASSLDWGKKDGYTF. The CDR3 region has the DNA TGTGCCAGCAGCTTAGATTGGGGAAAGAAGGATGGCTACACCTTC.

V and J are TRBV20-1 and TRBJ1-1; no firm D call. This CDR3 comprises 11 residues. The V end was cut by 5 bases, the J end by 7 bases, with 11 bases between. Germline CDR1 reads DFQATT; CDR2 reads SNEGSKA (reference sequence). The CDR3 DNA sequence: TGCAGTGCTGGGAGGACGGGTGAAGCTTTCTTT. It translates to CSAGRTGEAFF.

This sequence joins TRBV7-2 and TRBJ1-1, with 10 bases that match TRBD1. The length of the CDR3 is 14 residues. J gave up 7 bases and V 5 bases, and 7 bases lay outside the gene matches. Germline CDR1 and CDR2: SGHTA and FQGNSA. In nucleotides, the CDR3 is TGTGCCAGCAGCCCGGACAGGGGGAGAGTTGAAGCTTTCTTT. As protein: CASSPDRGRVEAFF.

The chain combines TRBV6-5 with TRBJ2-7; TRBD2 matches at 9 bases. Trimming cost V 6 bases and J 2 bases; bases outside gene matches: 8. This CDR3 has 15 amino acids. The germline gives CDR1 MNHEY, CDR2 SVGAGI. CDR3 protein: CASSDEAGGTYEQYF. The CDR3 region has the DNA TGTGCCAGCAGCGACGAGGCGGGAGGGACCTACGAGCAGTACTTC.